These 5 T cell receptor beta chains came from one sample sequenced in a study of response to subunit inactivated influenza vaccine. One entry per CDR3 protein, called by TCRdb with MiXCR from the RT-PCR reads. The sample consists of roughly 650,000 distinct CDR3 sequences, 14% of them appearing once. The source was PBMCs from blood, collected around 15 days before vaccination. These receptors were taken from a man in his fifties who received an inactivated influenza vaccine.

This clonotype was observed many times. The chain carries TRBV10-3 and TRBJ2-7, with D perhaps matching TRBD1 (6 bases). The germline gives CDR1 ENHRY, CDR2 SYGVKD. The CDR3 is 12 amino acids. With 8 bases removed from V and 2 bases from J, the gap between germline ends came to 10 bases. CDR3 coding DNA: TGTGCCATCGGGGGCGATCCCTACGAGCAGTACTTC. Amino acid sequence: CAIGGDPYEQYF.

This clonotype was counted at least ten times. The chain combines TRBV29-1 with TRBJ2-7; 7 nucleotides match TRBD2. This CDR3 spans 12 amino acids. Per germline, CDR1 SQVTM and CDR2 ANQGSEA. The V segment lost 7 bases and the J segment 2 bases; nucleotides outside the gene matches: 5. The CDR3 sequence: CSASSGPYEQYF. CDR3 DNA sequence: TGCAGCGCTTCTAGCGGACCCTACGAGCAGTACTTC.

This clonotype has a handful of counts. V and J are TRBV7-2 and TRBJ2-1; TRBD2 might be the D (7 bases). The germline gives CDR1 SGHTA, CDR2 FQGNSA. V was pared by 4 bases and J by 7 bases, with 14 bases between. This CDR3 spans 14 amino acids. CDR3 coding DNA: TGTGCCAGCAGCTCCCGGGGGGCCCTGAATGAGCAGTTCTTC. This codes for CASSSRGALNEQFF.

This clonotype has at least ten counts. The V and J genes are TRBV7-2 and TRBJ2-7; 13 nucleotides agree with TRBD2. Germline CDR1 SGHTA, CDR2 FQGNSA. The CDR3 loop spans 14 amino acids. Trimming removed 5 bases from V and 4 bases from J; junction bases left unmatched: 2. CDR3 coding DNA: TGTGCCAGCAGCGCGGGACTAGCGGGATACGAGCAGTACTTC. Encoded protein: CASSAGLAGYEQYF.

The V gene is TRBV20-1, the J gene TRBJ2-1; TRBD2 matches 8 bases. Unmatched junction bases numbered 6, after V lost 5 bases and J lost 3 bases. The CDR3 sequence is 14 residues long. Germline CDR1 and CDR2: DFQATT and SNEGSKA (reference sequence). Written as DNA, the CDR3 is TGCAGTGCTCTTAAGCGGGAGTGCTACAATGAGCAGTTCTTC. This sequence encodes CSALKRECYNEQFF.